These T cell receptor beta chains were read from a single sample in a study of T cell responses to AZD1222 COVID-19 vaccine. TCRdb's copy holds only in-frame clones and misses some; the assay was immunoSEQ multiplex PCR. In the table there are 120,000 or so clones, 90% of which are singletons. This specimen consisted of peripheral blood, obtained on day 0 of AZD1222 vaccination. The receptors come from an adult in good health. Both conserved end residues are part of each CDR3. D genes are given only for firm matches.

d_gene	len	v_gene	j_gene	CDR3nt	CDR3aa
TRBD1	16	TRBV27	TRBJ2-7	TGTGCCAGCAGTTCCGCGGACCGGGACAGCAAGTACGAGCAGTACTTC	CASSSADRDSKYEQYF
NA	12	TRBV7-9	TRBJ1-1	TGTGCCAGCAGCCTCGGACAACGGAAAGCTTTCTTT	CASSLGQRKAFF
TRBD2	14	TRBV6-5	TRBJ2-2	TGTGCCAGCAGTTCGGGGAGGGGACCCGGGGAGCTGTTTTTT	CASSSGRGPGELFF
NA	14	TRBV6-6	TRBJ1-5	TGTGCCAGCAGTTACACTAATAGCAATCAGCCCCAGCATTTT	CASSYTNSNQPQHF
NA	14	TRBV7-7	TRBJ2-2	TGTGCTAGCAGCTTATCAGGGGCATCCGGGGAGCTGTTTTTT	CASSLSGASGELFF
NA	13	TRBV15	TRBJ1-2	TGTGCCACCAGTCCCGGACAGTCCTATGGCTACACCTTC	CATSPGQSYGYTF
NA	14	TRBV28	TRBJ1-4	TGTGCCAGCAGTTTAGTGTCAGACAATGAAAAACTGTTTTTT	CASSLVSDNEKLFF
NA	12	TRBV28	TRBJ2-5	TGTGCCAGCAGTTTCGTGGCTGAGACCCAGTACTTC	CASSFVAETQYF
NA	14	TRBV2	TRBJ2-1	TGTGCCAGCAGTGACAGACTAGTAGCGAATGAGCAGTTCTTC	CASSDRLVANEQFF
NA	13	TRBV7-9	TRBJ2-3	TGTGCCAGCAGCTATCAACAGGCAGATACGCAGTATTTT	CASSYQQADTQYF